Shown below are 28 T cell receptor beta chains from a single sample sequenced in a study of blood T cell repertoires in COVID-19 (dated by TCRdb to the early 2020s). The library was prepared using the immunoSEQ multiplex PCR assay. What TCRdb holds here is the immuneACCESS table cut down to in-frame rearrangements. Part of the clones is not present; checked against another copy, under half of the missing clones reflect an unresolved V gene, and the others are unexplained. A total of more than 200,000 clones appear in this sample, 75% to 85% of them only once. The ten largest clones capture roughly 8.2% of the sample. Source material: peripheral blood. Source of these receptors: a woman aged 80 or over with COVID-19, enrolled during active disease.

The rearrangement links TRBV6-5 to TRBJ2-7, with 7 nucleotides matching TRBD1. Losses at the gene ends were 10 bases for V and 2 bases for J; bases not matched to a gene: 11. The CDR3 consists of 14 residues. Germline CDR1 and CDR2: MNHEY and SVGAGI. The CDR3 spells CANLTGKCTYEQYF. The DNA of the CDR3 is TGTGCCAACCTGACAGGGAAGTGTACCTACGAGCAGTACTTC.

The chain joins TRBV6-5 to TRBJ2-1; 7 bases agree with TRBD1. CDR3 length: 13 residues. Germline CDR1 and CDR2: MNHEY and SVGAGI. The ends lost 7 bases at V and 8 bases at J; junction bases unmatched: 8. The CDR3 coding sequence is TGTGCCAGCACCACAGGGGAAAGTTATGAGCAGTTCTTC. Amino acid sequence: CASTTGESYEQFF.

The genes are TRBV30 and TRBJ1-2; D unresolved. CDR3 length: 14 amino acids. Trimming took 0 bases from V and 2 from J, leaving 10 bases between them. The germline CDR1 and CDR2 sequences are GTSNPN and SVGIG (reference sequence). CDR3 amino acids: CAWSVLPLNYGYTF. The CDR3 DNA sequence: TGTGCCTGGAGTGTACTTCCCCTAAACTATGGCTACACCTTC.

This chain connects TRBV5-6 to TRBJ2-3; 7 positions agree with TRBD2. From germline, CDR1 is SGHDT and CDR2 YYEEEE. CDR3 size: 17 residues. Trimming cost V 1 base and J 0 bases; bases outside gene matches: 8. This CDR3 is CASSLRIAGPSTDTQYF. The DNA for the CDR3 is TGTGCCAGCAGCTTGAGGATAGCGGGCCCTAGCACAGATACGCAGTATTTT.

This clone appeared a single time. The chain carries TRBV5-1 and TRBJ1-1; D unresolved. Trimming removed 6 bases from V and 4 bases from J, with 19 bases in between. There are 15 residues in the CDR3. The germline gives CDR1 SGHRS, CDR2 YFSETQ. The CDR3 sequence is CASINTVGVRTEAFF. In DNA, the CDR3 is TGCGCCAGCATAAATACCGTTGGAGTTCGCACTGAAGCTTTCTTT.

This clone was seen just once. V is TRBV7-2 and J is TRBJ2-2; D unclear. Looked up from germline, CDR1 is SGHTA and CDR2 is FQGNSA. The CDR3 spans 13 residues. The V end was cut by 1 base, the J end by 6 bases, with 6 bases between. The CDR3: CASSLVVAGELFF. The CDR3 DNA reads TGTGCCAGCAGCTTAGTAGTCGCCGGGGAGCTGTTTTTT.

The chain has TRBV28 and TRBJ1-6, with a weak D call TRBD1 (5 bases). The CDR3 is 13 amino acids. V was cut by 8 bases and J by 6 bases, with 11 bases left in between. The germline V gene encodes CDR1 MDHEN and CDR2 SYDVKM. In nucleotides, the CDR3 is TGTGCCAGCGGGCAGGGCCCTAATTCACCCCTCCACTTT. It codes for CASGQGPNSPLHF.

The J gene is TRBJ1-1, the V gene TRBV5-1, with a weak D call TRBD1 (6 bases). The germline V gene has CDR1 SGHRS and CDR2 YFSETQ. The CDR3 runs 16 residues. V was pared by 3 bases and J by 1 base, with 16 bases between. For the CDR3, the DNA is TGCGCCAGCAGCTCCTATTACCGGGACAAGAACACTGAAGCTTTCTTT. This codes for CASSSYYRDKNTEAFF.

The genes are TRBV5-1 and TRBJ1-1; 10 bases fit TRBD1. The CDR3 runs 15 residues. Germline values: CDR1 SGHRS, CDR2 YFSETQ. The ends lost 4 bases at V and 1 base at J; junction bases unmatched: 4. The CDR3 bases are TGCGCCAGCAGCGCTAGGACAGGGGGGAACACTGAAGCTTTCTTT. This translates into CASSARTGGNTEAFF.

The chain combines TRBV27 with TRBJ1-1, with D unresolved. V lost 6 bases, J lost 5 bases, and 19 bases lay in between. The CDR3 extends over 15 amino acids. The germline CDR1 and CDR2 sequences are MNHEY and SMNVEV (reference sequence). CDR3 in amino acids: CASSTPSRSGTEAFF. In DNA form, the CDR3 reads TGTGCCAGCAGCACACCATCTCGTTCGGGTACTGAAGCTTTCTTT.

This clone came up a few times. Additional DNA sequences in this sample encode the identical CDR3. The chain recombines TRBV2 with TRBJ2-7; a possible D gene is TRBD2 (5 bases). This CDR3 region has 12 residues. The germline V and J ends were trimmed by 4 bases and 3 bases, with 7 bases remaining between them. Germline-derived CDR1 and CDR2 are SNHLY and FYNNEI. The CDR3, as DNA: TGTGCCAGCAGTGTCACTAGCTACGAGCAGTACTTC. It yields the protein CASSVTSYEQYF. Combining the CDR3 with reference TRBV2 and TRBJ2-7 gives the whole variable domain EPEVTQTPSHQVTQMGQEVILRCVPISNHLYFYWYRQILGQKVEFLVSFYNNEISEKSEIFDDQFSVERPDGSNFTLKIRSTKLEDSAMYFCASSVTSYEQYFGPGTRLTVT.

This chain uses TRBV18 with TRBJ1-6; D is ambiguous. The CDR3 is 15 residues long. V gave up 4 bases and J gave up 7 bases, with 14 bases separating them. Germline V gene sequence: CDR1 KGHSH, CDR2 LQKENI. The CDR3 is CASSRETGNNSPLHF. CDR3 nucleotide sequence: TGTGCCAGCTCACGGGAGACTGGTAACAATTCACCCCTCCACTTT.

The count of this clone is one. This chain uses TRBV6-5 with TRBJ2-7; perhaps TRBD1 as D (6 bases). There are 15 residues in the CDR3. The germline CDR1 and CDR2 sequences are MNHEY and SVGAGI. Trimming shortened V by 6 bases and J by 5 bases, and 20 bases separated the two germline ends. The CDR3 here is CASSVRGGAGNEQYF. CDR3 DNA: TGTGCCAGCAGCGTCCGAGGGGGTGCCGGTAACGAGCAGTACTTC.

The chain has TRBV5-1 and TRBJ1-1; D unclear. The germline V and J ends were trimmed by 6 bases and 0 bases, with 18 bases remaining between them. CDR1 and CDR2 (germline): SGHRS, YFSETQ. The CDR3 has 16 residues. Here the CDR3 reads CASTRGGALMNTEAFF. CDR3 bases: TGCGCCAGCACCCGCGGAGGAGCGTTAATGAACACTGAAGCTTTCTTT.

The rearrangement links TRBV6-2 or TRBV6-3 to TRBJ2-1; TRBD2 is a possible D gene (6 bases). V was trimmed by 5 bases and J by 3 bases, leaving 11 bases between them. CDR1 is MNHEY and CDR2 is SVGEGT in the germline V gene. CDR3 size: 14 residues. CDR3 sequence reads: CASSLDGSYNEQFF. CDR3 coding DNA: TGTGCCAGCAGTCTTGACGGGAGCTACAATGAGCAGTTCTTC.

The rearrangement uses TRBV11-2 and TRBJ1-2, with D perhaps matching TRBD1 (5 bases). Looked up from germline, CDR1 is SGHAT and CDR2 is FQNNGV. Trimming removed 5 bases from V and 2 bases from J, with 12 bases in between. The CDR3 sequence is 14 residues long. CDR3 DNA sequence: TGTGCCAGCAGCACAACGACAGAGAACTATGGCTACACCTTC. Protein: CASSTTTENYGYTF.

The genes are TRBV19 and TRBJ1-3, with a possible D match to TRBD1 (6 bases). V was shortened by 5 bases and J by 0 bases, with 14 bases between the two germline ends. The CDR3 loop spans 16 amino acids. Germline loops: CDR1 LNHDA, CDR2 SQIVND (reference sequence). CDR3 in DNA: TGTGCCAGTAGTCCTAGGACAGCGATCTCTGGAAACACCATATATTTT. This codes for CASSPRTAISGNTIYF.

J is TRBJ2-5 and V is TRBV7-8, with TRBD2 as a possible D gene (6 bases). Germline V gives CDR1 SGHVS, CDR2 FQNEAQ. The germline V and J ends were trimmed by 2 bases and 4 bases, with 14 bases remaining between them. CDR3 length: 15 residues. CDR3 residues: CASSLSGRIGETQYF. In DNA, the CDR3 is TGTGCCAGCAGCTTATCGGGGAGGATTGGAGAGACCCAGTACTTC.

This clone appeared a few times. The chain recombines TRBV2 with TRBJ2-2; tentatively, D is TRBD1 (6 bases). The CDR3 has 15 amino acids. Germline V CDR1 and CDR2: SNHLY, FYNNEI. The ends were cut back, 6 bases at V and 1 base at J, with 12 bases in the middle. CDR3: CASRLQGLNTGELFF. Here the CDR3 DNA reads TGTGCCAGCAGACTACAGGGTCTGAACACCGGGGAGCTGTTTTTT.

This clone was counted a single time. The rearrangement uses TRBV7-3 and TRBJ1-1; the match to TRBD1 covers 8 bases. The CDR3 length is 16 residues. V lost 1 base, J lost 4 bases, and 8 bases stayed unmatched. The V gene's germline CDR1 is SGHTA and CDR2 FQGTGA. Here the CDR3 reads CASSLNIFQGATEAFF. The DNA of the CDR3 is TGTGCCAGCAGCTTAAATATTTTCCAGGGGGCCACTGAAGCTTTCTTT. Complete variable domain (other parts from reference TRBV7-3 and TRBJ1-1): GAGVSQTPSNKVTEKGKYVELRCDPISGHTALYWYRQSLGQGPEFLIYFQGTGAADDSGLPNDRFFAVRPEGSVSTLKIQRTERGDSAVYLCASSLNIFQGATEAFFGQGTRLTVV.

The V and J genes are TRBV6-5 and TRBJ2-1; maybe TRBD2 (6 bases). V shed 6 bases and J shed 9 bases, with 15 bases lying between them. Germline V gives CDR1 MNHEY, CDR2 SVGAGI. The CDR3 covers 13 residues. The CDR3 protein is CASRGTVGSEQFF. CDR3 DNA: TGTGCCAGCAGGGGAACTGTCGGGAGTGAGCAGTTCTTC.

The genes are TRBV18 and TRBJ2-5; D perhaps matches TRBD1 (6 bases). Trimming took 2 bases from V and 5 from J, leaving 15 bases between them. CDR1 is KGHSH, CDR2 LQKENI, per germline. The CDR3 totals 15 residues. CDR3: CASSPVQGRGETQYF. DNA for the CDR3: TGTGCCAGCTCACCAGTGCAGGGGCGAGGGGAGACCCAGTACTTC. Supplemented by reference TRBV18 and TRBJ2-5, the full variable domain reads NAGVMQNPRHLVRRRGQEARLRCSPMKGHSHVYWYRQLPEEGLKFMVYLQKENIIDESGMPKERFSAEFPKEGPSILRIQQVVRGDSAAYFCASSPVQGRGETQYFGPGTRLLVL.

The chain combines TRBV10-1 with TRBJ1-1; D not resolved. Per the germline V gene, CDR1 is WNHNN and CDR2 is SYGVQD (reference sequence). This CDR3 has 10 amino acids. Trimming cost V 10 bases and J 0 bases, with 3 bases left between them. The CDR3 DNA follows: TGCGCCATCGTGAACACTGAAGCTTTCTTT. The encoded protein is CAIVNTEAFF.

The chain links TRBV20-1 to TRBJ2-1; D may be TRBD2 (6 bases). This CDR3 comprises 14 residues. The V end lost 3 bases, the J end lost 14 bases, and 23 bases lay between the germline ends. Per germline, CDR1 DFQATT and CDR2 SNEGSKA (reference sequence). The DNA of the CDR3 is TGCAGTGCTAGTGAGCGGGCGGGGCTTTCCCAAGAGTTCTTC. The encoded protein is CSASERAGLSQEFF.

This clone came up once. This chain connects TRBV3-1 (or the pseudogene TRBV3-2) to TRBJ1-5; D not resolved. The CDR3 extends over 13 amino acids. Trimming left V 6 bases short and J 9 bases short, with 15 bases between. Germline V gene data show CDR1 as LGHDT and CDR2 as YNNKEL (reference sequence). The CDR3 here is CASSSSPEGPQHF. CDR3 coding DNA: TGTGCCAGCAGTTCAAGTCCGGAGGGGCCCCAGCATTTT.

This clone is a singleton in its sample. The J gene is TRBJ2-1, the V gene TRBV5-4; 14 positions agree with TRBD2. V trimming: 4 bases; J trimming: 6 bases; junction bases outside the gene matches: 3. Per the germline V gene, CDR1 is SGHNT and CDR2 is YYREEE (reference sequence). The CDR3 extends over 15 amino acids. CDR3 DNA sequence: TGTGCCAGCAGCGTCGGGACTAGCGGGAGCAATGAGCAGTTCTTC. Its translation is CASSVGTSGSNEQFF.

V gene TRBV3-1 (or the pseudogene TRBV3-2) combines with J gene TRBJ2-7, with D uncertain. The CDR3 is 15 amino acids. The V gene lost 0 bases and the J gene lost 8 bases, with 17 bases spanning the gap. Germline V gives CDR1 LGHDT, CDR2 YNNKEL (reference sequence). The CDR3 DNA is TGTGCCAGCAGCCAAGACCCCTCCGTCCCTATACAGCAGTACTTC. This translates into CASSQDPSVPIQQYF.

V and J are TRBV6-5 and TRBJ1-4; D might be TRBD1 (5 bases). With 7 bases removed from V and 4 bases from J, the gap between germline ends came to 16 bases. In germline, CDR1 is MNHEY, CDR2 SVGAGI. This CDR3 is built from 15 residues. The chain's CDR3 is CASTVRAGRNEKLFF. The CDR3 DNA reads as TGTGCCAGCACTGTCAGGGCAGGCCGTAATGAAAAACTGTTTTTT.